This T cell receptor (beta chain) was retrieved from a study of spatial heterogeneity in lung cancer. Background on the study: Fewer alpha-chain than beta-chain sequences were consistently detected.

Time point of the sample: sample taken at primary tumor resection. Without sorting, whole RNA was sequenced from tumor, nontumor lung or frozen PBMC. The donor group consisted of over 60 patients who had untreated, early-stage non-small cell lung cancer. TCRdb ran MiXCR on the 5' RACE reads and lists one entry per CDR3 protein. The sample lists fewer than 55,000 distinct CDR3 sequences, roughly 7.6% seen once, with about 13% in the top ten. This clonotype was found many times. The sequence was obtained from a female donor with early-stage non-small cell lung cancer. The sequenced sample was PBMCs, obtained at surgery.

The CDR3 nucleotides read TGCAGTGCAGACGACTTTGCGGCTAGCGGGGGAGGTGAGCAGTTCTTC. It is translated as CSADDFAASGGGEQFF. This chain joins TRBV20-1 and TRBJ2-1, with TRBD2 matching over 10 bases. This CDR3 is built from 16 residues. The V gene's germline CDR1 is DFQATT and CDR2 SNEGSKA (reference sequence). J lost 9 bases, V lost 6 bases, and 17 bases had no gene match.